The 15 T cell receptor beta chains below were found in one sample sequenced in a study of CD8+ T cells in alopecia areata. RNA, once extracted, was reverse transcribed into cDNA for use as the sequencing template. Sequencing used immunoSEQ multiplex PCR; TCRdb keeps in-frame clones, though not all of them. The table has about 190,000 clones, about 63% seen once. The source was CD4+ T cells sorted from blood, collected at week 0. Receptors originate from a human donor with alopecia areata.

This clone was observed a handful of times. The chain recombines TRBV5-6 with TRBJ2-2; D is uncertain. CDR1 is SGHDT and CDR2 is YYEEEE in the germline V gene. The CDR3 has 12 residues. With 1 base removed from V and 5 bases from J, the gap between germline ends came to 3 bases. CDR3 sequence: CASSLYTGELFF. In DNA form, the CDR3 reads TGTGCCAGCAGCTTGTATACCGGGGAGCTGTTTTTT. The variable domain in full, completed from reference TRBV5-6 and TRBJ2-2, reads DAGVTQSPTHLIKTRGQQVTLRCSPKSGHDTVSWYQQALGQGPQFIFQYYEEEERQRGNFPDRFSGHQFPNYSSELNVNALLLGDSALYLCASSLYTGELFFGEGSRLTVL.

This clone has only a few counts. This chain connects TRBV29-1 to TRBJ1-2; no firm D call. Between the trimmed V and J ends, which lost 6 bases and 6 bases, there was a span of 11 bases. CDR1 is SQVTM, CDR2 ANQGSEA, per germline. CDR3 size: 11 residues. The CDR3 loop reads CSVVDLDGYTF. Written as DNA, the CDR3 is TGCAGCGTAGTAGATCTCGATGGCTACACCTTC.

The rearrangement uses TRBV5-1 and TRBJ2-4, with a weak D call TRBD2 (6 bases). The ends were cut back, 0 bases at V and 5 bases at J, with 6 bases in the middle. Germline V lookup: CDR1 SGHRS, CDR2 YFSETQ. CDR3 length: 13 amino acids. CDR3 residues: CASSLAGENIQYF. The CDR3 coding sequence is TGCGCCAGCAGCTTGGCGGGAGAAAACATTCAGTACTTC.

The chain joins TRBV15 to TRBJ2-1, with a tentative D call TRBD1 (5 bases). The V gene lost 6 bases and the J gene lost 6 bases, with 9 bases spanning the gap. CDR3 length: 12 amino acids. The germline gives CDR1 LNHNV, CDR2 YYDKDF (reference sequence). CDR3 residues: CATRNRLNEQFF. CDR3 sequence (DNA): TGTGCCACCAGAAACAGGCTCAATGAGCAGTTCTTC.

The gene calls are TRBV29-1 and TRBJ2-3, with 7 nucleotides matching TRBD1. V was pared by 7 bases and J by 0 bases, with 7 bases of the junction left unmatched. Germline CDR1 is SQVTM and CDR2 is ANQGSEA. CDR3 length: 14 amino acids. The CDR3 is CSARLGQSTDTQYF. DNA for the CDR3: TGCAGCGCGCGGCTGGGACAGAGCACAGATACGCAGTATTTT.

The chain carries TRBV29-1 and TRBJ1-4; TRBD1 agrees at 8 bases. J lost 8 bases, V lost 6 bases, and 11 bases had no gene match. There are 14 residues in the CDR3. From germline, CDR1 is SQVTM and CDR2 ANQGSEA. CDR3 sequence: CSVGTGPPGEKLFF. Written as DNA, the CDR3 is TGCAGCGTGGGGACAGGCCCCCCGGGCGAAAAACTGTTTTTT.

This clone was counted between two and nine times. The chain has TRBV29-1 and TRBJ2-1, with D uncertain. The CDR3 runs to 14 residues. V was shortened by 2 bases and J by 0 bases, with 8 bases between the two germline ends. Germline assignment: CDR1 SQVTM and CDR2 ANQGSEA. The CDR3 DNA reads TGCAGCGTTGAACTCGGGTTCTCCTACAATGAGCAGTTCTTC. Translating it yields CSVELGFSYNEQFF.

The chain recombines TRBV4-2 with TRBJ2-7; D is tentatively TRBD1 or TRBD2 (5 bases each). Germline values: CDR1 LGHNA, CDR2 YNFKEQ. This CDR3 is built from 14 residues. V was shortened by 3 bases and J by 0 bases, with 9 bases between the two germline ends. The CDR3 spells CASSQGTNSYEQYF. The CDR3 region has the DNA TGTGCCAGCAGCCAGGGGACCAACTCCTACGAGCAGTACTTC.

The CDR3 DNA reads TGCAGCGTGGCGTCGGGGGGGCTGAGGTCCCAGTACTTC. Its protein product is CSVASGGLRSQYF. The chain recombines TRBV29-1 with TRBJ2-5; TRBD2 agrees at 8 bases. Per the germline V gene, CDR1 is SQVTM and CDR2 is ANQGSEA. J gave up 9 bases and V 6 bases, and 12 bases lay outside the gene matches. The CDR3 length is 13 residues.

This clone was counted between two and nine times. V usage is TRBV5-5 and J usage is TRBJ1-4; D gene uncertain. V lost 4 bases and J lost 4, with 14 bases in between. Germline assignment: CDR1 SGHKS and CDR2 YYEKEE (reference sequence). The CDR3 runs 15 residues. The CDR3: CASSPVRTINEKLFF. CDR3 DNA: TGTGCCAGCAGCCCTGTCCGTACTATTAATGAAAAACTGTTTTTT.

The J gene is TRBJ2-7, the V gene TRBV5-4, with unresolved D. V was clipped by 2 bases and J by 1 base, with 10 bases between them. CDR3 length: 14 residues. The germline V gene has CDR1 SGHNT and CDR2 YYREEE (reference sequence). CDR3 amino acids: CASSFSVSSYEQYF. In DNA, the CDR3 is TGTGCCAGCAGCTTTTCCGTCAGTTCCTACGAGCAGTACTTC.

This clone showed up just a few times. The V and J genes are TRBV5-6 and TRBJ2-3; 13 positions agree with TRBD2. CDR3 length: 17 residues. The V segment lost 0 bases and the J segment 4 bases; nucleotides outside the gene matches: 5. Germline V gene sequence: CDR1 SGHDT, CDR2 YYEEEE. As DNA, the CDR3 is TGTGCCAGCAGCTTGGAGTTGACTAGCGGGGGGCCAGATACGCAGTATTTT. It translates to CASSLELTSGGPDTQYF.

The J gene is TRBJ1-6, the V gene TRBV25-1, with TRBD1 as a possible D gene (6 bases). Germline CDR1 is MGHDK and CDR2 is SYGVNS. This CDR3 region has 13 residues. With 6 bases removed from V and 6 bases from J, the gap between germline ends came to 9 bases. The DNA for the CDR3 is TGTGCCAGCAGCGGACAGCTTAATTCACCCCTCCACTTT. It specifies CASSGQLNSPLHF.

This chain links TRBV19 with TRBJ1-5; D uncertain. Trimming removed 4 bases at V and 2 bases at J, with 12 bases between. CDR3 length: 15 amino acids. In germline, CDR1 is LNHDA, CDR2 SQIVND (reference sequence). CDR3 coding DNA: TGTGCCAGTAGTAAAACAAGGTTCGGCAATCAGCCCCAGCATTTT. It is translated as CASSKTRFGNQPQHF.

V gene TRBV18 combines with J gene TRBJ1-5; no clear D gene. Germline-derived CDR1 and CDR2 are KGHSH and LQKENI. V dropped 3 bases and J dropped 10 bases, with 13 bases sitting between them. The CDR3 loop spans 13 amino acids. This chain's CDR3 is CASSPSDRFPQHF. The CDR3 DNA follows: TGTGCCAGCTCACCTTCGGACCGGTTTCCCCAGCATTTT.